This entry concerns a single T cell receptor beta chain. Its antigen remains unknown. CDR1 and CDR2 from the germline V gene are SEHNR and FQNEAQ (reference sequence). The CDR3 contains 15 residues. The junction had 5 bases not matched to a gene; V was cut back by 3 bases and J by 10 bases. This sample stems from a study of cytomegalovirus exposure and HLA in healthy donors. The study's findings and limits: There were some V segments, including TRBV6-2 and TRBV6-3, excluded as indistinguishable. For most TCR beta V segments, an earlier analysis put the productive rate at about 87% or about 30% of the time.

Amplification used 60 Vbeta primers and 13 Jbeta primers. TCRdb's table, derived via immunoSEQ multiplex PCR, lists solely in-frame clones and lacks some. This sample has almost 200,000 clones, with 70% to 80% found just once. The receptor comes from a man younger than 45 in good health and CMV-seronegative. What was sequenced was PBMCs. The chain uses TRBV7-9 and TRBJ2-1, with 14 bases identical to TRBD2. CDR3 amino acids: CASSLGLAGEGEQFF. CDR3 DNA sequence: TGTGCCAGCAGCTTGGGACTAGCGGGAGAGGGGGAGCAGTTCTTC.